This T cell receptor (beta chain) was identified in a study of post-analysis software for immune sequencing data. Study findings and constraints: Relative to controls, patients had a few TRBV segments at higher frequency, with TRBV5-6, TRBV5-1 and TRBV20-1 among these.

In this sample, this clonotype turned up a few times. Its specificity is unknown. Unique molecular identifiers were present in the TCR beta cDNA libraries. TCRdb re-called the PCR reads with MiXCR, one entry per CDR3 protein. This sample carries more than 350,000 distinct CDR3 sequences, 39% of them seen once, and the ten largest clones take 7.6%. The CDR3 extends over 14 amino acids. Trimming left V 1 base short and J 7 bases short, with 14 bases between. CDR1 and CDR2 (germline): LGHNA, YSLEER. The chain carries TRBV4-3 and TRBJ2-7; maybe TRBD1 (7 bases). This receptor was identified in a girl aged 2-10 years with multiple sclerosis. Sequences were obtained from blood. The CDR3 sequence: CASSQGTGGPEQYF. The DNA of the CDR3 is TGCGCCAGCAGCCAAGGGACAGGAGGGCCAGAGCAGTACTTC.